The 4 T cell receptor beta chains in this list originate from one sample, sequenced in a study of T cell changes during pregnancy in multiple sclerosis. The protocol was immunoSEQ multiplex PCR, while the TCRdb copy is restricted to in-frame clones and leaves out a portion. The sample carries approximately 33,000 clones, roughly 88% recorded once. Sequencing used CD4+ T cells from peripheral blood mononuclear cells, obtained in the first trimester of pregnancy. The receptors come from a female donor in good health, enrolled as a control in a pregnancy study.

The J gene is TRBJ1-1, the V gene TRBV19; D remains unclear. With 4 bases removed from V and 0 bases from J, the gap between germline ends came to 6 bases. Germline assignment: CDR1 LNHDA and CDR2 SQIVND (reference sequence). The CDR3 loop spans 13 amino acids. The DNA for the CDR3 is TGTGCCAGTAGTACACAAGTGAACACTGAAGCTTTCTTT. Translation: CASSTQVNTEAFF.

The chain is built from TRBV5-4 and TRBJ1-1, with 7 nucleotides matching TRBD1. CDR1 and CDR2 (germline): SGHNT, YYREEE (reference sequence). The CDR3 runs 17 residues. With V trimmed by 0 bases and J by 0 bases, 8 bases remained unmatched. The CDR3 DNA is TGTGCCAGCAGCTTGGGGTTGACGGGACAGATGAACACTGAAGCTTTCTTT. This codes for CASSLGLTGQMNTEAFF.

V usage is TRBV30 and J usage is TRBJ1-5; a weak D match, TRBD1 (5 bases). The CDR3 is made up of 13 amino acids. CDR1 and CDR2 from the germline V gene are GTSNPN and SVGIG (reference sequence). V lost 1 base and J lost 5, with 9 bases in between. CDR3 residues: CAWSGGGDQPQHF. In DNA form, the CDR3 reads TGTGCCTGGAGTGGGGGAGGGGATCAGCCCCAGCATTTT.

The rearrangement joins TRBV10-3 to TRBJ1-1, with 9 bases aligning to TRBD1. V trimming: 4 bases; J trimming: 5 bases; junction bases outside the gene matches: 8. From germline, CDR1 is ENHRY and CDR2 SYGVKD. There are 15 residues in the CDR3. CDR3 residues: CAISGTGGAGTEAFF. In DNA form, the CDR3 reads TGTGCCATCAGTGGTACAGGGGGCGCGGGGACTGAAGCTTTCTTT.